These T cell receptor beta chains were read from a single sample in a study of OX40 agonist ivuxolimab in advanced cancers. TCRdb's table, derived via immunoSEQ multiplex PCR, lists solely in-frame clones and lacks some. The sample includes 60,000 to 80,000 clones, 79% of them seen just once. The sample here was CD4+ or CD8+ T cells sorted from blood, taken in a trial of the OX40 agonist ivuxolimab. The receptors come from an adult with an advanced solid tumor such as melanoma, head and neck, liver or kidney cancer. CDR3s include the opening cysteine and the closing phenylalanine or tryptophan. The order of the fields is V gene, D gene, J gene, clone size, CDR3 protein, CDR3 DNA. The D gene is left open where the match is weak. The size of a clone is reported for some rows only, either as once, few or many, or as a class for expanded clones.

TRBV7-2	-	TRBJ1-4	-	CASSLGGTEKLFF	TGTGCCAGCAGCTTAGGGGGGACGGAAAAACTGTTTTTT
TRBV5-6	-	TRBJ1-3	-	CASSWGRGTGNTIYF	TGTGCCAGCAGCTGGGGTCGGGGGACTGGAAACACCATATATTTT
TRBV9	-	TRBJ2-2	-	CASSYTGELFF	TGTGCCAGCAGTTACACCGGGGAGCTGTTTTTT
TRBV7-2	TRBD1	TRBJ1-6	few	CASSLSGGWSPLHF	TGTGCCAGCAGCTTGTCAGGGGGCTGGTCACCCCTCCACTTT
TRBV27	-	TRBJ2-7	many	CASSRVGLPYEQYF	TGTGCCAGCAGTCGAGTAGGACTCCCCTACGAGCAGTACTTC
TRBV10-3	-	TRBJ1-1	-	CASRRGSTEAFF	TGTGCCTCGCGACGGGGCAGCACTGAAGCTTTCTTT
TRBV2	-	TRBJ2-7	once	CASRVSGFYEQYF	TGTGCCAGCAGGGTTAGCGGATTCTACGAGCAGTACTTC
TRBV9	-	TRBJ2-3	-	CASRPSGTGGDTQYF	TGTGCCAGCAGGCCCTCCGGGACTGGCGGCGATACGCAGTATTTT
TRBV27	TRBD1	TRBJ1-5	few	CASREDREGQPQHF	TGTGCCAGCAGAGAGGACAGGGAAGGGCAGCCCCAGCATTTT
TRBV19	TRBD2	TRBJ2-7	-	CASSMGLAGEEQYF	TGTGCCAGTAGTATGGGACTAGCGGGAGAAGAGCAGTACTTC
TRBV9	-	TRBJ1-2	few	CASSVGVANYGYTF	TGTGCCAGCAGCGTAGGGGTAGCTAACTATGGCTACACCTTC
TRBV6-5	-	TRBJ1-2	-	CASSFGPQDGYTF	TGTGCCAGCAGTTTTGGTCCACAGGATGGCTACACCTTC
TRBV10-1	-	TRBJ2-3	-	CASSDVVLWGTDTQYF	TGCGCCAGCAGTGATGTGGTGCTATGGGGCACAGATACGCAGTATTTT
TRBV7-6	-	TRBJ2-2	-	CASSLAGGPSTGELFF	TGTGCCAGCAGCTTAGCGGGGGGGCCAAGCACCGGGGAGCTGTTTTTT
TRBV30	-	TRBJ2-2	-	CAWTGGKVGTGELFF	TGTGCCTGGACCGGAGGGAAGGTGGGCACCGGGGAGCTGTTTTTT
TRBV7-2	TRBD2	TRBJ2-3	-	CASSLLLAGGLDTQYF	TGTGCCAGCAGCCTTCTCCTAGCGGGGGGGCTAGATACGCAGTATTTT
TRBV5-8	-	TRBJ2-4	-	CASTVNAGPKNIQYF	TGTGCCAGCACCGTTAATGCAGGGCCAAAAAACATTCAGTACTTC
TRBV7-2	TRBD2	TRBJ2-1	-	CASSLRWAGERYNEQFF	TGTGCCAGCAGCCTACGATGGGCGGGAGAGAGGTACAATGAGCAGTTCTTC
TRBV4-3	-	TRBJ2-1	-	CASSQSGSYNEQFF	TGCGCCAGCAGCCAATCAGGGTCCTACAATGAGCAGTTCTTC
TRBV4-1	TRBD2	TRBJ2-5	-	CASSPRLAGGQETQYF	TGCGCCAGCAGCCCGAGACTAGCGGGGGGTCAAGAGACCCAGTACTTC
TRBV7-2	-	TRBJ1-1	once	CASSNRAGTEAFF	TGTGCCAGCAGCAACAGGGCGGGCACTGAAGCTTTCTTT
TRBV27	-	TRBJ1-1	-	CASSLDQMALNTEAFF	TGTGCCAGCAGTTTAGACCAGATGGCTTTGAACACTGAAGCTTTCTTT
TRBV27	TRBD1	TRBJ1-6	-	CASSSRGTGGEDSPLHF	TGTGCCAGCAGTTCCCGAGGGACAGGGGGCGAGGATTCACCCCTCCACTTT
TRBV5-4	-	TRBJ2-7	-	CASSLPGTNVWEQYF	TGTGCCAGCAGCTTGCCCGGGACAAACGTATGGGAGCAGTACTTC
TRBV6-5	TRBD2	TRBJ2-1	-	CASSSGSGGKRNEQFF	TGTGCCAGCAGTTCCGGGTCCGGGGGGAAGCGCAATGAGCAGTTCTTC
TRBV7-2	-	TRBJ2-7	-	CASRPWAFGNEQYF	TGTGCCAGCAGACCCTGGGCATTTGGTAACGAGCAGTACTTC
TRBV7-6	TRBD1	TRBJ1-1	-	CASSLAGTERAFF	TGTGCCAGCAGCTTAGCCGGGACAGAAAGGGCTTTCTTT